This entry lists 14 T cell receptor beta chains sequenced from one sample in a study of blood T cell repertoires in COVID-19. Generated by immunoSEQ multiplex PCR, the TCRdb table keeps only in-frame clones and is missing some. The sample has about 160,000 clones, more than 70% seen once; the top ten hold 13% to 15%. The sample comprised peripheral blood. These receptor sequences come from a man between 18 and 29 years old with active or convalescent COVID-19.

The V call is TRBV28, the J call TRBJ2-1; possible D gene TRBD2, 6 bases. Germline CDR1 reads MDHEN; CDR2 reads SYDVKM. The CDR3 is made up of 16 amino acids. V was shortened by 2 bases and J by 2 bases, with 13 bases between the two germline ends. The CDR3 region is CASSLVFGSPYNEQFF. The DNA for the CDR3 is TGTGCCAGCAGTTTAGTGTTCGGGAGTCCCTACAATGAGCAGTTCTTC.

The chain carries TRBV4-1 and TRBJ2-2, with 10 nucleotides matching TRBD2. This CDR3 region has 16 residues. The germline gives CDR1 MGHRA, CDR2 YSYEKL. Germline trimming cut 0 bases from V and 6 bases from J; bases unmatched to any gene: 4. CDR3 loop: CASSQEVAGGPGELFF. The CDR3 nucleotides are TGCGCCAGCAGCCAAGAAGTAGCGGGAGGCCCCGGGGAGCTGTTTTTT.

The rearrangement uses TRBV27 and TRBJ2-7, with 9 nucleotides matching TRBD1. CDR3 length: 14 residues. The V and J ends lost 5 bases and 7 bases, in that order; junction bases with no gene match: 9. The V gene's germline CDR1 is MNHEY and CDR2 SMNVEV (reference sequence). DNA for the CDR3: TGTGCCAGCAGTAGACAGGGGGATGTAGAAGAGCAGTACTTC. Its translation is CASSRQGDVEEQYF.

This clone is a singleton in its sample. The chain recombines TRBV5-1 with TRBJ2-2, with 10 bases identical to TRBD1. Trimming removed 3 bases from V and 6 bases from J; junction bases left unmatched: 14. Germline CDR1 SGHRS, CDR2 YFSETQ. This CDR3 has 18 amino acids. Here the CDR3 DNA reads TGCGCCAGCAGCTACCGGGACAGGGGCTACCTAATGGCCGGGGAGCTGTTTTTT. Protein sequence: CASSYRDRGYLMAGELFF.

The V gene is TRBV10-1, the J gene TRBJ1-1, with 7 bases identical to TRBD1. CDR1 is WNHNN, CDR2 SYGVQD, per germline (reference sequence). After removal of 6 bases from V and 1 base from J, the junction contained 11 bases not matched to a gene. This CDR3 contains 16 residues. In DNA form, the CDR3 reads TGCGCCAGCAGCCTACTCAGGACAGGCAAGAACACTGAAGCTTTCTTT. Amino acid sequence: CASSLLRTGKNTEAFF.

J is TRBJ1-6 and V is TRBV6-5; 10 bases line up with TRBD1. CDR1 and CDR2 (germline): MNHEY, SVGAGI. Trimming removed 6 bases from V and 5 bases from J; junction bases left unmatched: 4. CDR3 length equals 15 residues. For the CDR3, the DNA is TGTGCCAGCAGGACAGGGGGCCTTAATAATTCACCCCTCCACTTT. Translating gives CASRTGGLNNSPLHF.

The rearrangement links TRBV6-6 to TRBJ1-2; D remains unclear. CDR3 size: 14 residues. The V gene's germline CDR1 is MNHNY and CDR2 SVGAGI (reference sequence). Trimming took 5 bases from V and 8 from J, leaving 18 bases between them. The CDR3 sequence: CASSAIRGGDGYTF. CDR3 bases: TGTGCCAGCAGTGCGATTCGGGGTGGAGACGGCTACACCTTC.

This clone was picked up a small number of times. The V gene is TRBV4-1, the J gene TRBJ2-1, with TRBD2 matching over 14 bases. The germline CDR1 and CDR2 sequences are MGHRA and YSYEKL. The CDR3 is made up of 18 amino acids. Germline trimming cut 2 bases from V and 9 bases from J; bases unmatched to any gene: 12. In DNA, the CDR3 is TGCGCCAGCAGCCAACCCTTAAACCCGGGACTAGCGGGAGTTGAGCAGTTCTTC. Residues: CASSQPLNPGLAGVEQFF.

The gene calls are TRBV19 and TRBJ2-1; D unclear. The germline V and J ends were trimmed by 5 bases and 10 bases, with 9 bases remaining between them. Germline-derived CDR1 and CDR2 are LNHDA and SQIVND (reference sequence). The CDR3 consists of 11 residues. The CDR3 here is CASSRLREQFF. CDR3 sequence (DNA): TGTGCCAGTAGTCGTCTCCGGGAGCAGTTCTTC.

The V and J genes are TRBV28 and TRBJ1-4; 7 bases align to TRBD1. The trim removed 5 bases at V and 3 bases at J, leaving 6 bases unmatched. Germline CDR1 is MDHEN and CDR2 is SYDVKM. The CDR3 has 15 residues. CDR3 residues: CASSLPGTANEKLFF. CDR3 DNA sequence: TGTGCCAGCAGTCTGCCCGGGACAGCTAATGAAAAACTGTTTTTT.

The V call is TRBV5-5, the J call TRBJ2-2; a possible D gene is TRBD1 (6 bases). The CDR3 is 16 amino acids. Per the germline V gene, CDR1 is SGHKS and CDR2 is YYEKEE (reference sequence). Trimming stripped 7 bases from V and 5 bases from J, with 21 bases between. CDR3 amino acids: CASSQESQGRTGELFF. CDR3 DNA: TGTGCCAGCTCCCAAGAGAGCCAGGGGCGGACCGGGGAGCTGTTTTTT.

This chain links TRBV3-1 (or the pseudogene TRBV3-2) with TRBJ1-1; 10 bases line up with TRBD1. CDR3 length: 13 amino acids. CDR1 and CDR2 (germline): LGHDT, YNNKEL (reference sequence). The V segment lost 4 bases and the J segment 9 bases; nucleotides outside the gene matches: 5. Here the CDR3 DNA reads TGTGCCAGCAGCCCACGGGACAGGGGCAAAGCTTTCTTT. Translating gives CASSPRDRGKAFF.

V is TRBV6-5 and J is TRBJ2-7; D not resolved. Germline V gene sequence: CDR1 MNHEY, CDR2 SVGAGI. This CDR3 region has 11 residues. Trimming cost V 5 bases and J 4 bases, with 6 bases left between them. CDR3 nucleotides: TGTGCCAGCAGTCTCGGTTACGAGCAGTACTTC. It codes for CASSLGYEQYF.

The J gene is TRBJ2-7, the V gene TRBV21-1; TRBD1, the table's D call, was not compared with the DNA. TRBV21-1 is given as a pseudogene. The CDR3 has 14 amino acids. This chain's CDR3 is CASSNDRTVYEQYF. CDR3 in DNA: TGTGCCAGCAGCAACGACAGGACCGTTTACGAGCAGTACTTC.